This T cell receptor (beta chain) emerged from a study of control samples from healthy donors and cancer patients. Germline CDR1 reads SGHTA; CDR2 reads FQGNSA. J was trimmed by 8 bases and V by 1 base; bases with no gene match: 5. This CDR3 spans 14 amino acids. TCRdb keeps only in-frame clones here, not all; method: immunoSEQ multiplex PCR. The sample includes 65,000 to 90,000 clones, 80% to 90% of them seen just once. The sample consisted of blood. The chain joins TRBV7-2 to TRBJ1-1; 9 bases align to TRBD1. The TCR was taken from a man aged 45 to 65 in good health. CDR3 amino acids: CASSLGPGQGEAFF. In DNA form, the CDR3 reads TGTGCCAGCAGCTTAGGGCCGGGACAGGGAGAAGCTTTCTTT.